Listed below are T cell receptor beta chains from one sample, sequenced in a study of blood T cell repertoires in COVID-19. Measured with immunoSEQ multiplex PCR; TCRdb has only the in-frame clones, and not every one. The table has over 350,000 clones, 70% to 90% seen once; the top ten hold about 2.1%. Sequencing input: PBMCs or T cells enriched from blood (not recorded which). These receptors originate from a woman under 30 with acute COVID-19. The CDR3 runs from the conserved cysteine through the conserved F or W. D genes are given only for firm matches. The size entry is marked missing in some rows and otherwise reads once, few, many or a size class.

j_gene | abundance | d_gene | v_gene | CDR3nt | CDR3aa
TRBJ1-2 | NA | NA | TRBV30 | TGTGCCTGGAGTGATCTCCATCCGGGCTATGGCTACACCTTC | CAWSDLHPGYGYTF
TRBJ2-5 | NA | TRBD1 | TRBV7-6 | TGTGCCAGCAGCTCCTTAGGGACAGCAATAGGGGAGACCCAGTACTTC | CASSSLGTAIGETQYF
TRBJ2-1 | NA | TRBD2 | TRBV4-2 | TGTGCCAGCAGCCAATTCGCGGGGGGGAGCTACAATGAGCAGTTCTTC | CASSQFAGGSYNEQFF
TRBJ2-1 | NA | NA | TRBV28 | TGTGCCAGCAGTAGGAGGGAGCTTGAGCAGTTCTTC | CASSRRELEQFF
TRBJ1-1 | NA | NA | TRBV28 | TGTGCCATCAAACCTGGACATTTATTGAACACTGAAGCTTTCTTT | CAIKPGHLLNTEAFF
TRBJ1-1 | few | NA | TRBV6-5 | TGTGCCAGCACCTCCAGGGTTAAATCTGAAGCTTTCTTT | CASTSRVKSEAFF
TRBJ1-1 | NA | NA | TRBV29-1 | TGCAGCGTTGAATCGGGGGGAGGGGTCACTGAAGCTTTCTTT | CSVESGGGVTEAFF
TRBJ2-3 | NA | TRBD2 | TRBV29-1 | TGCAGCGAGAGGACTAGCGGGGGGCCCACAGATACGCAGTATTTT | CSERTSGGPTDTQYF
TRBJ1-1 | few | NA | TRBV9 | TGTGCCAGCAGCCCCAGGGGAGGGACGAACACTGAAGCTTTCTTT | CASSPRGGTNTEAFF
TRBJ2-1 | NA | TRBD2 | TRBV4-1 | TGCGCCAGCAGCCAAGACGCGGGGGGGCCCAATGAGCAGTTCTTC | CASSQDAGGPNEQFF
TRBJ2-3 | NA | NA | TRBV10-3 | TGTGCCATCACCAAATCGACAGACACAGATACGCAGTATTTT | CAITKSTDTDTQYF
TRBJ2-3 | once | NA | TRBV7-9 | TGTGCCAGCAGCTTAGGGGGCAGTAGGACAGATACGCAGTATTTT | CASSLGGSRTDTQYF
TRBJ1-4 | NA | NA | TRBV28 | TGTGCCAGCAGTTTAGCCGACTGGAATGAAAAACTGTTTTTT | CASSLADWNEKLFF
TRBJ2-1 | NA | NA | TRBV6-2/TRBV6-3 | TGTGCCAGCAGTTACGGTAGAAATGAGCAGTTCTTC | CASSYGRNEQFF
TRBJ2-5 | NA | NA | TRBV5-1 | TGCGCCAGCGGCCGCGGGACGGTGGAGACCCAGTACTTC | CASGRGTVETQYF
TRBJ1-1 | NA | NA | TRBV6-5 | TGTGCCAGCAGTTCCCCCGGGGAGATGAACACTGAAGCTTTCTTT | CASSSPGEMNTEAFF
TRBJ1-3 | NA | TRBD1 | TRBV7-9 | TGTGCCAGCAGCTCCCTTGGGACAGGCTCTGGAAACACCATATATTTT | CASSSLGTGSGNTIYF
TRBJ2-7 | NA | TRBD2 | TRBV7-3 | TGTGCCAGCAGCTTAGTTCCGGCTAGCGGGGCCTACGAGCAGTACTTC | CASSLVPASGAYEQYF
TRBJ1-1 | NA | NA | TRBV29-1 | TGCAGCGTTGCCCATACAGTCCTGAACACTGAAGCTTTCTTT | CSVAHTVLNTEAFF
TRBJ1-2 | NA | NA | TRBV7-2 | TGTGCCAGCAGCGTGACCGAGGATAGCGGCTACACCTTC | CASSVTEDSGYTF